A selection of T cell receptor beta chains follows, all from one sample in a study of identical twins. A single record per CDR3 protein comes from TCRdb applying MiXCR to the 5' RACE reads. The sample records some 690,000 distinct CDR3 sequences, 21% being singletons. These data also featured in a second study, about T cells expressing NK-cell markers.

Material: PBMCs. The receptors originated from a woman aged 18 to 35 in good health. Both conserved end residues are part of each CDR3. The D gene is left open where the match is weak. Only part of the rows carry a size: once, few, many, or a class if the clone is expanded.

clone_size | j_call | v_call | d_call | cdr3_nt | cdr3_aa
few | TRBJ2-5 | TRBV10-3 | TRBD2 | TGTGCCATCGGTAGCGGGGGAACTAAAGAGACCCAGTACTTC | CAIGSGGTKETQYF
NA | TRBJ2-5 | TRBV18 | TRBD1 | TGTGCCAGCTCACTACAACAGGGGGCAGGAGAGACCCAGTACTTC | CASSLQQGAGETQYF
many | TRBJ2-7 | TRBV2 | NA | TGTGCCAGCCGCACGCGGACAGGGCCGGGGGGAGAGCAGTACTTC | CASRTRTGPGGEQYF
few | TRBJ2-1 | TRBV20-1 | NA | TGCAGTGCTAGACCCCCGGGATCCTACAATGAGCAGTTCTTC | CSARPPGSYNEQFF
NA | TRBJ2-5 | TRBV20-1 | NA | TGCAGTGCATACAGTCACCAAGAGACCCAGTACTTC | CSAYSHQETQYF
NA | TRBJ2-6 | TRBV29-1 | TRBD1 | TGCAGCGCCGGGACAGAATCCTCTGGGGCCAACGTCCTGACTTTC | CSAGTESSGANVLTF
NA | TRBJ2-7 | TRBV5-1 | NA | TGCGCCAGCAGCACCCTGAGGGGGGATCAATACGAGCAGTACTTC | CASSTLRGDQYEQYF
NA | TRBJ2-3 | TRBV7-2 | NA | TGTGCCAGCAGCTTGATGGGGGCCCTGACAGATACGCAGTATTTT | CASSLMGALTDTQYF
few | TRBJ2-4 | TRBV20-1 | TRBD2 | TGCAGTGCTAGAGATCAAGGTAGCGGGAGGGCCATGGACATTCAGTACTTC | CSARDQGSGRAMDIQYF
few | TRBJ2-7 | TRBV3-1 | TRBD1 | TGTGCCAGCAGCCAAGATATTAGGGGACAGGGGGCTTACGAGCAGTACTTC | CASSQDIRGQGAYEQYF
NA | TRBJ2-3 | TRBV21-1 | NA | TGTGCCAGCAGCAGAGGGGAGACAGATACGCAGTATTTT | CASSRGETDTQYF
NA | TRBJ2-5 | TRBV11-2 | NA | TGTGCCAGCAGGGGCGGGACGGGAAGGGCGGAGACCCAGTACTTC | CASRGGTGRAETQYF
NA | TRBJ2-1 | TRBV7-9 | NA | TGTGCCAGCAGCTTAGAGCTGGGGGCTGTAAGGAATGAGCAGTTCTTC | CASSLELGAVRNEQFF
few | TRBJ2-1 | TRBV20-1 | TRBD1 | TGCAGTGCTAGGGGACCAAGGGGGCGCATCCGGCCCAGCAATGAGCAGTTCTTC | CSARGPRGRIRPSNEQFF
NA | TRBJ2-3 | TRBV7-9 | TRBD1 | TGTGCCAGCAGAAATACAGGGGCCGATACGCAGTATTTT | CASRNTGADTQYF
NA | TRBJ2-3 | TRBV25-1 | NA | TGTGCCAGCATGGGGCCCGGGGCATCAGATACGCAGTATTTT | CASMGPGASDTQYF
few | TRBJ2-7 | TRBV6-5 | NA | TGTGCCAGCAGTTACTCGGTTGGGTACGAGCAGTACTTC | CASSYSVGYEQYF
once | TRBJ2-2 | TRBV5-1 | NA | TGCGCCAGCAGATCGGGGGATACGAACACCGGGGAGCTGTTTTTT | CASRSGDTNTGELFF
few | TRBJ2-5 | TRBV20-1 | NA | TGCAGTGCTATGGCGGGACCCCAGGAGACCCAGTACTTC | CSAMAGPQETQYF
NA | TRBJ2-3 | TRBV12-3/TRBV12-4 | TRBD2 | TGTGCCAGCAGTTTGGGACAGACTAGCGGAAACACAGATACGCAGTATTTT | CASSLGQTSGNTDTQYF
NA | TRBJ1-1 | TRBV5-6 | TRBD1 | TGTGCCAGCAGCCGGTGGACAGGGGATCGGCCGAACACTGAAGCTTTCTTT | CASSRWTGDRPNTEAFF
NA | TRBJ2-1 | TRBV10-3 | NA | TGTGCCATCAGTGAGTTGGCCTGGGGTAGAAGCGATGAGCAGTTCTTC | CAISELAWGRSDEQFF
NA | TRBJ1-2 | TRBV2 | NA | TGTGCCAGCAGTGAGAACCGCTCGAAGGGCTACACCTTC | CASSENRSKGYTF
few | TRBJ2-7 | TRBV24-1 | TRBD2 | TGTGCCACCATTTCCTCGGCCCTAGCGGGACCCTACGAGCAGTACTTC | CATISSALAGPYEQYF
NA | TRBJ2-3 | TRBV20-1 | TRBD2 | TGCAGTGCCACGGGGCTAGCGGGCACAGATACGCAGTATTTT | CSATGLAGTDTQYF
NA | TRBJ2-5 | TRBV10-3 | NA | TGTGCCATCACGGCGACTCGCGGGTCCGAGACCCAGTACTTC | CAITATRGSETQYF
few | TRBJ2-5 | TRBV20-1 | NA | TGCAGTGCTAGTCGAGCTGCAGAGACCCAGTACTTC | CSASRAAETQYF
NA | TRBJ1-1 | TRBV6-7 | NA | TGTGCCAGCAGTTACTCGAGATCCCCAGGGGATAGGAACACTGAAGCTTTCTTT | CASSYSRSPGDRNTEAFF